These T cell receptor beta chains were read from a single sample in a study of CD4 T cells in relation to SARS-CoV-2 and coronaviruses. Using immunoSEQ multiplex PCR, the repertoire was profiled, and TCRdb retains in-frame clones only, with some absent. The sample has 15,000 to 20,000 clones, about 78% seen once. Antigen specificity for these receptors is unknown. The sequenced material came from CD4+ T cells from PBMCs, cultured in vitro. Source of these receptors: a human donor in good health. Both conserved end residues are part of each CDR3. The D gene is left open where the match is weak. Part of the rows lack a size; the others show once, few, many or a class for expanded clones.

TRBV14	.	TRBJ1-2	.	CASSQIGSVYGYTF	TGTGCCAGCAGCCAGATAGGCTCCGTCTATGGCTACACCTTC
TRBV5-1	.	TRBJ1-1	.	CASSLDPNTEAFF	TGCGCCAGCAGCTTGGATCCGAACACTGAAGCTTTCTTT
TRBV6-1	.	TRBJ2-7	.	CASSEAHNLFPYEQYF	TGTGCCAGCAGTGAAGCCCACAACCTTTTCCCCTACGAGCAGTACTTC
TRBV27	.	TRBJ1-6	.	CASSTRRNSPLHF	TGTGCCAGCAGTACCCGGCGAAATTCACCCCTCCACTTT
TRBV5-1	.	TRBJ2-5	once	CASSLAPTPGQETQYF	TGCGCCAGCAGCTTGGCCCCAACGCCGGGCCAAGAGACCCAGTACTTC
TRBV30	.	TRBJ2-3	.	CAWSVLNTDTQYF	TGTGCCTGGAGTGTACTTAACACAGATACGCAGTATTTT
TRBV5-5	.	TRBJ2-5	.	CASSLGPGAGETQYF	TGTGCCAGCAGCTTGGGGCCAGGGGCGGGCGAGACCCAGTACTTC
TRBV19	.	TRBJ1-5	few	CASRGKGLQPQHF	TGTGCCAGTAGAGGGAAGGGGCTTCAGCCCCAGCATTTT
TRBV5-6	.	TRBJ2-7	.	CASSPRDVLSYEQYF	TGTGCCAGCAGCCCCCGGGACGTCCTCTCCTACGAGCAGTACTTC
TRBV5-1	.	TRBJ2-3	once	CASKRRPESTDTQYF	TGCGCCAGCAAACGACGACCCGAAAGCACAGATACGCAGTATTTT
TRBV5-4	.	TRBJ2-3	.	CASRSQGTRRTDTQYF	TGTGCCAGCAGGTCACAGGGGACTAGACGAACAGATACGCAGTATTTT
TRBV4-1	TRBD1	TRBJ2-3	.	CASSHPPGQGSISSTDTQYF	TGCGCCAGCAGCCACCCACCGGGACAGGGTTCTATAAGTAGCACAGATACGCAGTATTTT
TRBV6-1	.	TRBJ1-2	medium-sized	CASSESNYGYTF	TGTGCCAGCAGTGAAAGTAACTATGGCTACACCTTC
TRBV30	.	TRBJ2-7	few	CAWSANDEQYF	TGTGCCTGGAGTGCAAACGACGAGCAGTACTTC
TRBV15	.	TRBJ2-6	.	CATSREGQGVNVLTF	TGTGCCACCAGCAGAGAGGGGCAGGGCGTCAACGTCCTGACTTTC
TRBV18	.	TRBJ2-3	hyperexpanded	CASSTYTDTQYF	TGTGCCAGCTCAACCTACACAGATACGCAGTATTTT
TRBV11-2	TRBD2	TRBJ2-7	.	CASSFSSGSPYEQYF	TGTGCCAGCAGCTTCTCTAGCGGGAGCCCCTACGAGCAGTACTTC
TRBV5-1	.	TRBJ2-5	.	CASSLGGGETQYF	TGCGCCAGCAGCTTGGGTGGAGGAGAGACCCAGTACTTC
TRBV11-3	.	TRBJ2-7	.	CASSSTYEQYF	TGTGCCAGCAGCTCGACCTACGAGCAGTACTTC
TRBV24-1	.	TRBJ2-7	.	CATSGADLPYEQYF	TGTGCCACCAGTGGGGCCGACCTCCCCTACGAGCAGTACTTC
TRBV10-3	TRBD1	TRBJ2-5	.	CAISESTGTETQYF	TGTGCCATCAGTGAGTCGACAGGGACAGAGACCCAGTACTTC
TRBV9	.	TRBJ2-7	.	CASSREGGGLYEQYF	TGTGCCAGCAGCCGAGAGGGGGGGGGCCTCTACGAGCAGTACTTC
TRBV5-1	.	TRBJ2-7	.	CASRPGPQTYEQYF	TGCGCCAGCAGACCGGGACCTCAAACCTACGAGCAGTACTTC
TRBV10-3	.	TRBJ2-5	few	CAISEEGGPNQETQYF	TGTGCCATCAGTGAGGAGGGGGGTCCCAACCAAGAGACCCAGTACTTC
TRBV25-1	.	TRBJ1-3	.	CASSDGGGPGNTIYF	TGTGCCAGCAGTGACGGTGGTGGGCCTGGAAACACCATATATTTT
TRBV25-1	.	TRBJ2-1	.	CASSYNEQFF	TGTGCCAGCTCCTACAATGAGCAGTTCTTC
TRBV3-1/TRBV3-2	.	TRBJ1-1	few	CASSRGEVNTEAFF	TGTGCCAGCAGCCGGGGGGAGGTGAACACTGAAGCTTTCTTT
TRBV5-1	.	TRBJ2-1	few	CASSEASANEQFF	TGCGCCAGCAGCGAAGCCTCCGCCAATGAGCAGTTCTTC
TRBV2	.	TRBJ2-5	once	CASILREGGETQYF	TGTGCCAGCATTTTGAGGGAAGGCGGGGAGACCCAGTACTTC
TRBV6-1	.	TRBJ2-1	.	CASSEERTRGGQFF	TGTGCCAGCAGTGAAGAACGAACCCGTGGTGGGCAGTTCTTC
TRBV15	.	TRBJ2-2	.	CATSGGTRNTGELFF	TGTGCCACCAGCGGGGGTACAAGGAACACCGGGGAGCTGTTTTTT
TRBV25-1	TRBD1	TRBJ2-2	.	CASSELANRGMGELFF	TGTGCCAGCAGTGAATTGGCGAACAGGGGTATGGGGGAGCTGTTTTTT
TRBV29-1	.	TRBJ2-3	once	CSVTGPVGGTDTQYF	TGCAGCGTAACAGGGCCCGTTGGGGGCACAGATACGCAGTATTTT
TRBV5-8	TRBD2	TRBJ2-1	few	CASGGSSGRYNEQFF	TGTGCCAGCGGAGGCTCTAGCGGGAGATACAATGAGCAGTTCTTC
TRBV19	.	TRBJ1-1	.	CASSIQAGVTGLNTEAFF	TGTGCCAGTAGTATCCAGGCCGGGGTTACGGGGTTGAACACTGAAGCTTTCTTT
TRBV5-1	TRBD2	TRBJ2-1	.	CASSFLAGGSRQYKGQFF	TGCGCCAGCAGCTTCCTAGCGGGAGGGAGTAGGCAATATAAAGGGCAGTTCTTC
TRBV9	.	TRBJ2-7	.	CASSVSGNSYEQYF	TGTGCCAGCAGCGTTTCGGGGAATTCCTACGAGCAGTACTTC
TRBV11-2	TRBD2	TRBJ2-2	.	CASSLMNSGTPGELFF	TGTGCCAGCAGCTTAATGAATAGCGGGACTCCCGGGGAGCTGTTTTTT
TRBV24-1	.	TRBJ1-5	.	CATSELASNQPQHF	TGTGCCACCAGTGAGTTGGCTAGCAATCAGCCCCAGCATTTT
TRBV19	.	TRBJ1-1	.	CASSQNLNTEAFF	TGTGCCAGTAGTCAGAACTTGAACACTGAAGCTTTCTTT
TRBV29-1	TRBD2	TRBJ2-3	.	CSVATALGGDTQYF	TGCAGCGTAGCCACAGCGTTGGGAGGGGATACGCAGTATTTT
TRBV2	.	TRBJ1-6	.	CASSEIAGGGNSPLHF	TGTGCCAGCAGTGAAATCGCAGGCGGAGGTAATTCACCCCTCCACTTT
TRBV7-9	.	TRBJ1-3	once	CASSQPGSSGNTIYF	TGTGCCAGCAGTCAGCCCGGTAGCTCTGGAAACACCATATATTTT
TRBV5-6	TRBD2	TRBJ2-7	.	CASSLVSREGGEQYF	TGTGCCAGCAGCTTGGTCTCGCGGGAGGGAGGTGAGCAGTACTTC
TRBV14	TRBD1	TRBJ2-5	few	CASSQGRGQGKETQYF	TGTGCCAGCAGCCAAGGAAGGGGGCAGGGGAAAGAGACCCAGTACTTC
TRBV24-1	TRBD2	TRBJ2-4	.	CATSDRGGGASKNIQYF	TGTGCCACCAGTGACCGCGGGGGGGGCGCTTCCAAAAACATTCAGTACTTC